The clone carrying this T cell receptor beta chain has ten or more counts. This CDR3 is 13 amino acids long. V gave up 7 bases and J gave up 1 base, with 10 bases separating them. Germline V CDR1 and CDR2: ENHRY, SYGVKD. The PBMCs were sourced from fresh peripheral blood (around 9.3 ml). The data belong to a study of T cells in Graves' hyperthyroidism and ophthalmopathy. Researchers amplified the TCR beta CDR3 regions from RNA transcripts. The study used the HTBI primer set for a first-round RT-PCR of the TCR CDR3. TCRdb re-called the multiplex PCR reads with MiXCR, one entry per CDR3 protein. The data hold approximately 590,000 distinct CDR3 sequences, with approximately 15% observed a single time.

The specimen was blood. The chain has TRBV10-3 and TRBJ1-1; D ambiguous. The sequence was collected from a woman aged 30 to 39 with Graves' hyperthyroidism. The CDR3 region is CAIKGPENTEAFF. CDR3 coding DNA: TGTGCCATCAAAGGTCCAGAGAACACTGAAGCTTTCTTT.